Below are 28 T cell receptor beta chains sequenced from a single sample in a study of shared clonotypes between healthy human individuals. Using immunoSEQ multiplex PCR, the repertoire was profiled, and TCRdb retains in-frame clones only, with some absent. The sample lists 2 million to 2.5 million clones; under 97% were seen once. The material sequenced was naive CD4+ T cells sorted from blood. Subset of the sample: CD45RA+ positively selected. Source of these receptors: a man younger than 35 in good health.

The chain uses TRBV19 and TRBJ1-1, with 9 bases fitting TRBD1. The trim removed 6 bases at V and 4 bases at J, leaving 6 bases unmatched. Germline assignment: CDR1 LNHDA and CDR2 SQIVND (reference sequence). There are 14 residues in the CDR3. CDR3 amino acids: CASSSWTGATEAFF. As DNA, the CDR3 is TGTGCCAGTAGCTCCTGGACAGGGGCCACTGAAGCTTTCTTT.

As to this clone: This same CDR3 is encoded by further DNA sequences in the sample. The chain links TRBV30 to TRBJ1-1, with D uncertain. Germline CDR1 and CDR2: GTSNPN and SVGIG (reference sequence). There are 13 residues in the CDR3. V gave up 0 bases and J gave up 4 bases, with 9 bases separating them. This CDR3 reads CAWSVSRGTEAFF. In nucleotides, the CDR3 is TGTGCCTGGAGTGTAAGTCGAGGCACTGAAGCTTTCTTT.

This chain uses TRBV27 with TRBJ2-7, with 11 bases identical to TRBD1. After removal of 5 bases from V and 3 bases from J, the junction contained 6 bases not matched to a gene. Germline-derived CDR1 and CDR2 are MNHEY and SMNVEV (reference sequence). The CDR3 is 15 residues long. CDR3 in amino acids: CASSELGTGGYEQYF. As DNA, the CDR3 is TGTGCCAGCAGTGAACTCGGGACAGGGGGCTACGAGCAGTACTTC.

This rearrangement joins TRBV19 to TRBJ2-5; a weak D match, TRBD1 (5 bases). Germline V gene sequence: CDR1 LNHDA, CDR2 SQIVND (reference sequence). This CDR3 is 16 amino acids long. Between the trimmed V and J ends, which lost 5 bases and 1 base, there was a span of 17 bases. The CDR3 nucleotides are TGTGCCAGTAGTGTTCGAGACAGACGATCCCAAGAGACCCAGTACTTC. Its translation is CASSVRDRRSQETQYF.

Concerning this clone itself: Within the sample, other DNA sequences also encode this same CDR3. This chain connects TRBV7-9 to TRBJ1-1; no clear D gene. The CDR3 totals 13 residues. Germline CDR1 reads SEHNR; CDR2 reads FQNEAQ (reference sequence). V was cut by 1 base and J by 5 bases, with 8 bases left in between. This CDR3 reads CASSLGVGTEAFF. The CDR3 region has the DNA TGTGCCAGCAGCTTAGGGGTCGGGACTGAAGCTTTCTTT.

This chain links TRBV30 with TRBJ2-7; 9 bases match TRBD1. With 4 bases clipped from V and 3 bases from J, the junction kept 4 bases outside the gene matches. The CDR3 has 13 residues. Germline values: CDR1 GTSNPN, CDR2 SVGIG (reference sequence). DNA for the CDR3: TGTGCCTGGACCGACAGGGGGAACTACGAGCAGTACTTC. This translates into CAWTDRGNYEQYF.

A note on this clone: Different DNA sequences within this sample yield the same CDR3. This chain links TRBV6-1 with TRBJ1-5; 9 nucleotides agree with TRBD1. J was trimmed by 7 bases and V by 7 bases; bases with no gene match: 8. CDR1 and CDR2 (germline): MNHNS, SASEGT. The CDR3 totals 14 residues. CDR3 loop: CASNEQGAGQPQHF. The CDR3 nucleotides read TGTGCCAGCAACGAACAGGGGGCGGGACAGCCCCAGCATTTT.

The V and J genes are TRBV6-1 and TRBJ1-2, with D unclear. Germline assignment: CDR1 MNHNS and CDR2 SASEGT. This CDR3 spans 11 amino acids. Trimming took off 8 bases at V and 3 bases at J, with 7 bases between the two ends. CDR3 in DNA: TGTGCCAGCGGGCAGGACTATGGCTACACCTTC. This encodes CASGQDYGYTF.

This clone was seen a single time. CDR3 nucleotides: TGTGCCTGGGACACGACAGGGGGCTTAGGTCAGTACTTC. This sequence encodes CAWDTTGGLGQYF. This chain connects TRBV30 to TRBJ2-7, with TRBD1 matching 10 bases. CDR1 GTSNPN and CDR2 SVGIG come from the germline V gene (reference sequence). Trimming cost V 5 bases and J 10 bases; bases outside gene matches: 11. The CDR3 has 13 residues.

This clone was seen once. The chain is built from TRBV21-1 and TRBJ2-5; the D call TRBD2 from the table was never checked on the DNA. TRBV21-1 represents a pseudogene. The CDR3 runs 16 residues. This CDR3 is CASSLRGPKREETQYF. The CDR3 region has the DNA TGTGCCAGCAGCCTTAGAGGGCCAAAAAGAGAAGAGACCCAGTACTTC.

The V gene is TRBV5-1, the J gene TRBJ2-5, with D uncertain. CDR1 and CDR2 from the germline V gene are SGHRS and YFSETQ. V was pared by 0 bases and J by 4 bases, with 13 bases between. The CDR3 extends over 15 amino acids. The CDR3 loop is CASSLDWTPVETQYF. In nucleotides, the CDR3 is TGCGCCAGCAGCTTGGACTGGACGCCGGTAGAGACCCAGTACTTC.

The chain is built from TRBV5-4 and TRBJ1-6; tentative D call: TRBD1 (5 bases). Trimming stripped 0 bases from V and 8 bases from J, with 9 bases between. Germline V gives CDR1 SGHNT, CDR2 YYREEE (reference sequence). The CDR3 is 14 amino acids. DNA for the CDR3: TGTGCCAGCAGCTTGGCCCGGGGCGATTCACCCCTCCACTTT. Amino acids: CASSLARGDSPLHF.

The CDR3 protein is CAWTPGHSGSYEQYF. The CDR3 nucleotides are TGTGCCTGGACCCCTGGTCATAGCGGATCCTACGAGCAGTACTTC. This rearrangement joins TRBV30 to TRBJ2-7; tentatively, D is TRBD2 (6 bases). V lost 4 bases and J lost 1, with 17 bases in between. The CDR3 is 15 amino acids. Per the germline V gene, CDR1 is GTSNPN and CDR2 is SVGIG (reference sequence).

CDR3 protein: CAWSPLTGLAGNTIYF. The CDR3 DNA follows: TGTGCCTGGAGTCCGCTGACAGGGCTCGCTGGAAACACCATATATTTT. The chain links TRBV30 to TRBJ1-3; 7 bases match TRBD1. The CDR3 sequence is 16 residues long. The V and J ends lost 2 bases and 2 bases, in that order; junction bases with no gene match: 9. Germline lookup yields CDR1 GTSNPN and CDR2 SVGIG (reference sequence).

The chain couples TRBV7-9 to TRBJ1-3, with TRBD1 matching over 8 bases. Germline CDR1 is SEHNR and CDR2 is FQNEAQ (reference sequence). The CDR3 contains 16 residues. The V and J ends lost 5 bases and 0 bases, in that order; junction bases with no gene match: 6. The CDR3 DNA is TGTGCCAGCAGCGCGACAGGGGCCCCCTCTGGAAACACCATATATTTT. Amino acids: CASSATGAPSGNTIYF.

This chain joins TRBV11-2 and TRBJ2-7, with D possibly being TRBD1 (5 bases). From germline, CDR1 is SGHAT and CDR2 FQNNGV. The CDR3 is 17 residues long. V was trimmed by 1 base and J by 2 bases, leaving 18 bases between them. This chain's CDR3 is CASSLVPPADRAYEQYF. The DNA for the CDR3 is TGTGCCAGCAGCTTAGTCCCCCCGGCAGACAGAGCCTACGAGCAGTACTTC.

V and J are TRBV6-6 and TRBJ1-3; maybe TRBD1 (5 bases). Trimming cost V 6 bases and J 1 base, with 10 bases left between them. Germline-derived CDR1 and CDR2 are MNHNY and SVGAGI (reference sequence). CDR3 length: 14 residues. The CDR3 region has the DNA TGTGCCAGCAGACCGGGGGGTTCTGGAAACACCATATATTTT. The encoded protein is CASRPGGSGNTIYF.

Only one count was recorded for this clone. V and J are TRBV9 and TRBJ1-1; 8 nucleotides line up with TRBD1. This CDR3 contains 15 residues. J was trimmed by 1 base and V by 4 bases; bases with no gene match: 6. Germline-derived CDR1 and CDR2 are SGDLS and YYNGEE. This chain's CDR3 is CASSSGDRGNTEAFF. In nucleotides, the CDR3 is TGTGCCAGCAGCAGCGGTGACAGGGGGAACACTGAAGCTTTCTTT.

In DNA form, the CDR3 reads TGTGCTAGTGGTCCCGGGGACAGGGGGGAGACCCAGTACTTC. Its protein product is CASGPGDRGETQYF. The chain joins TRBV12-5 to TRBJ2-5; 11 positions agree with TRBD1. The CDR3 is 14 amino acids. After removal of 5 bases from V and 5 bases from J, the junction contained 4 bases not matched to a gene. The germline V gene encodes CDR1 LGHNT and CDR2 FRNRAP.

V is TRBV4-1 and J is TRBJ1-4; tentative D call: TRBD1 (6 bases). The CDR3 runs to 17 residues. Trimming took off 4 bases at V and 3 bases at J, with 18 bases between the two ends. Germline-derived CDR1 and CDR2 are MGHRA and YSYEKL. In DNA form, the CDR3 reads TGCGCCAGCAGCCGATTAAGACTGGGGGCGTCTAATGAAAAACTGTTTTTT. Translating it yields CASSRLRLGASNEKLFF.

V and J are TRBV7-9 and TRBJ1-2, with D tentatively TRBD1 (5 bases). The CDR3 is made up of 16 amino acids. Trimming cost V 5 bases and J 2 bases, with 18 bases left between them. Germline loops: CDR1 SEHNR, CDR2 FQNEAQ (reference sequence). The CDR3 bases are TGTGCCAGCAGCCAGCGCCGGGACGGTGGCAACTATGGCTACACCTTC. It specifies CASSQRRDGGNYGYTF.

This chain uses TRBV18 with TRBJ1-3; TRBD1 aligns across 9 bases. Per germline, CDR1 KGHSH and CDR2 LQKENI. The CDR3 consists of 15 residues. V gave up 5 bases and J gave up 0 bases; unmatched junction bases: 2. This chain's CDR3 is CASSKDRGSGNTIYF. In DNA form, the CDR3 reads TGTGCCAGCTCAAAGGACAGGGGCTCTGGAAACACCATATATTTT.

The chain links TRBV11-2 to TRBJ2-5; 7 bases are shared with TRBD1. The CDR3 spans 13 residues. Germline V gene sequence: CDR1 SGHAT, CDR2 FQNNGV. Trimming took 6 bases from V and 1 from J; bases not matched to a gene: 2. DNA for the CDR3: TGTGCCAGCAGGGGACAGCCCCAAGAGACCCAGTACTTC. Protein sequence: CASRGQPQETQYF.

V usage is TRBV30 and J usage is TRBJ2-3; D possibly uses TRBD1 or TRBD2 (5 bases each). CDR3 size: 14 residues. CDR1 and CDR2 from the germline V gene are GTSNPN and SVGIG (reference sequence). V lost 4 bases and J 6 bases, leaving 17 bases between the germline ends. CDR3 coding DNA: TGTGCCTGGAACCGGGACCAGGTGGTGGATACGCAGTATTTT. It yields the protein CAWNRDQVVDTQYF.

CDR3 in amino acids: CASSLPGRSLSTDTQYF. The CDR3 DNA follows: TGTGCCAGCAGCTTACCTGGACGCAGCCTTAGCACAGATACGCAGTATTTT. The chain is built from TRBV5-6 and TRBJ2-3, with D unclear. V lost 2 bases, J lost 0 bases, and 16 bases lay in between. There are 17 residues in the CDR3. The germline V gene has CDR1 SGHDT and CDR2 YYEEEE.

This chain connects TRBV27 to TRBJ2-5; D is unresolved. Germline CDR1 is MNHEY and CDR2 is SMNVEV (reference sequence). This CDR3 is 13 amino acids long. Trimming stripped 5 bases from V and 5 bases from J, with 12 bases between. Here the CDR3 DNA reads TGTGCCAGCAGTCCCAATGGGGTTGAGACCCAGTACTTC. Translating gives CASSPNGVETQYF.

CDR3 bases: TGTGCCTGGAGTGTTCCGGCAGGGAAAAACACCATATATTTT. The encoded protein is CAWSVPAGKNTIYF. This sequence joins TRBV30 and TRBJ1-3; TRBD1 is a possible D gene (5 bases). This CDR3 contains 14 residues. Germline V CDR1 and CDR2: GTSNPN, SVGIG (reference sequence). The germline V and J ends were trimmed by 0 bases and 6 bases, with 12 bases remaining between them.

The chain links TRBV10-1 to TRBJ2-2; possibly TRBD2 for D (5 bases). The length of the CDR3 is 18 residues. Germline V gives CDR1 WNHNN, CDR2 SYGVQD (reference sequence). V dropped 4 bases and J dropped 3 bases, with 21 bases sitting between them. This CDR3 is CASSGQRLKRDHTGELFF. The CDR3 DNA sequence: TGCGCCAGCAGTGGACAACGCCTGAAACGGGATCACACCGGGGAGCTGTTTTTT.